These T cell receptor beta chains were read from a single sample in a study of OX40 agonist ivuxolimab in advanced cancers. Sequencing was performed with immunoSEQ multiplex PCR; in TCRdb, only in-frame clones are kept and a portion is missing. The sample has more than 45,000 clones, roughly 80% seen once. Sequencing was performed on CD4+ or CD8+ T cells sorted from blood, taken in a trial of the OX40 agonist ivuxolimab. The receptors derive from an adult with an advanced solid tumor such as melanoma, head and neck, liver or kidney cancer. Each CDR3 is given with its conserved first and last residue. A D gene is named only where the DNA matches it firmly. The size entry is marked missing in some rows and otherwise reads once, few, many or a size class.

abundance | d_gene | j_gene | v_gene | CDR3nt | CDR3aa
once | . | TRBJ1-4 | TRBV19 | TGTGCCAGTACCGCCCAAGTGTTAGGGGGTGGCGAAAAACTGTTTTTT | CASTAQVLGGGEKLFF
few | . | TRBJ1-3 | TRBV14 | TGTGCCAGCAGCCAAACGTACTCTGGAAACACCATATATTTT | CASSQTYSGNTIYF
few | . | TRBJ1-4 | TRBV7-9 | TGTGCCAGCAGCATATCCCCCAGGGATGAAAAACTGTTTTTT | CASSISPRDEKLFF
few | . | TRBJ2-3 | TRBV10-3 | TGTGCCATCAGGTGGCAGGCCCAAAGCACAGATACGCAGTATTTT | CAIRWQAQSTDTQYF
. | . | TRBJ1-5 | TRBV10-3 | TGTGCCACGCGGACGGATAGCAATCAGCCCCAGCATTTT | CATRTDSNQPQHF
. | TRBD1 | TRBJ2-7 | TRBV19 | TGTGCCAGTAGTAGCCCCGGGACAGCCGAGGGCGAGCAGTACTTC | CASSSPGTAEGEQYF
. | . | TRBJ2-5 | TRBV18 | TGTGCCAGCTCACTTCTTGACAGGACCCAGTACTTC | CASSLLDRTQYF
. | . | TRBJ2-5 | TRBV7-6 | TGTGCCAGCAGCTTAGCGTGGCGGGAGACCCAGTACTTC | CASSLAWRETQYF
. | . | TRBJ2-7 | TRBV6-9 | TGTGCCAGCAGGCGAAATCAGGGGACCTACGAGCAGTACTTC | CASRRNQGTYEQYF
. | TRBD2 | TRBJ2-5 | TRBV19 | TGTGCCAGTAGTACCGGGACTAGCGATCGGGGGCGGGAGACCCAGTACTTC | CASSTGTSDRGRETQYF
. | TRBD1 | TRBJ2-2 | TRBV10-3 | TGTGCCATCAGGCCGGGACAGGGGTGGACCGGGGAGCTGTTTTTT | CAIRPGQGWTGELFF
. | . | TRBJ1-1 | TRBV7-9 | TGTGCCAGCAGCTTACAGGCAGGGGCCGAAGGAGCTGAAGCTTTCTTT | CASSLQAGAEGAEAFF
. | TRBD1 | TRBJ1-1 | TRBV30 | TGTGCCTGGAGGCTAGGGGGCGGCCAGAACACTGAAGCTTTCTTT | CAWRLGGGQNTEAFF
few | . | TRBJ2-7 | TRBV27 | TGTGCCAGCAGTAAGCAGGGGACCACCAACGAGCAGTACTTC | CASSKQGTTNEQYF
. | TRBD1 | TRBJ1-2 | TRBV30 | TGTGCATACGACAGGGGAACCTATGGCTACACCTTC | CAYDRGTYGYTF
. | TRBD1 | TRBJ1-3 | TRBV30 | TGTGCCGGGGACAGGGGGCTTGGAAACACCATATATTTT | CAGDRGLGNTIYF
. | TRBD1 | TRBJ1-6 | TRBV5-1 | TGCGCCAGCAGATCCGGACAGGGGGATTCACCCCTCCACTTT | CASRSGQGDSPLHF
. | . | TRBJ1-1 | TRBV13 | TGTGCCAGCAGCTTAGAGCGGGGTTTGTACACTGAAGCTTTCTTT | CASSLERGLYTEAFF
. | . | TRBJ2-7 | TRBV20-1 | TGCAGTGCAAGCACCACCGGGACGGAGTACTTC | CSASTTGTEYF
. | . | TRBJ1-1 | TRBV30 | TGTGCCTGGAGTCTTGACCCCACGGACCCCGAACAGGACATGAACACTGAAGCTTTCTTT | CAWSLDPTDPEQDMNTEAFF
few | TRBD1 | TRBJ1-2 | TRBV7-8 | TGTGCCAGCAGCCCCCGGACAGGAGTCAACTATGGCTACACCTTC | CASSPRTGVNYGYTF
. | . | TRBJ1-1 | TRBV6-1 | TGTGCCAGCAGTGAAACGGGGCAGGCCGACACTGAAGCTTTCTTT | CASSETGQADTEAFF
. | . | TRBJ2-7 | TRBV5-1 | TGCGCCAGCAGCTTGGGGCCAGGGGGGGACCACGAGCAGTACTTC | CASSLGPGGDHEQYF